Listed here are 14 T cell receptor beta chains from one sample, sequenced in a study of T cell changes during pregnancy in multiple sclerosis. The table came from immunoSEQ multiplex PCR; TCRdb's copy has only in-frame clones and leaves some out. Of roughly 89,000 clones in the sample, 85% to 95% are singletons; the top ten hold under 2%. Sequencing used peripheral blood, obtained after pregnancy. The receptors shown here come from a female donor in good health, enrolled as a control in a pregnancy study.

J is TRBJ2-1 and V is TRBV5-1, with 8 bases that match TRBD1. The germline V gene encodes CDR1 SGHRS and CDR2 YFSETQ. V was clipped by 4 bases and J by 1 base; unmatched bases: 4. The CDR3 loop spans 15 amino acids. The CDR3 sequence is CASSQGQGSYNEQFF. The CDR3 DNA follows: TGCGCCAGCAGCCAAGGACAGGGATCCTACAATGAGCAGTTCTTC.

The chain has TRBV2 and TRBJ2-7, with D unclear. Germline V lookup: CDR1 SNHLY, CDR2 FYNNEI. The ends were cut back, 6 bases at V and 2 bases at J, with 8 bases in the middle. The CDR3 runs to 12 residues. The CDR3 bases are TGTGCCAGCAGCCTACAGACCTACGAGCAGTACTTC. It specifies CASSLQTYEQYF.

The CDR3 region is CASSQGTSGRYYEQYF. The CDR3 DNA is TGTGCCAGCAGCCAAGGGACTAGCGGGAGGTACTACGAGCAGTACTTC. This chain links TRBV4-2 with TRBJ2-7; 14 bases are shared with TRBD2. This CDR3 is 16 amino acids long. The germline V gene encodes CDR1 LGHNA and CDR2 YNFKEQ. The V gene end was trimmed by 1 base and the J gene end by 3 bases; junction bases not matched to a gene: 2.

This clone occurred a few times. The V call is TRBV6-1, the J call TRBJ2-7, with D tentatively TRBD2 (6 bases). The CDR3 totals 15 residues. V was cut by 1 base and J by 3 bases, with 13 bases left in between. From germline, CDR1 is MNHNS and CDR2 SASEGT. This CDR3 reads CASSEGGASSYEQYF. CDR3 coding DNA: TGTGCCAGCAGTGAAGGCGGGGCTAGCAGCTACGAGCAGTACTTC.

CDR3 sequence reads: CASSIGGLAGDTQYF. CDR3 DNA: TGTGCCAGTAGTATAGGAGGGCTAGCCGGAGATACGCAGTATTTT. The chain combines TRBV19 with TRBJ2-3; D may be TRBD2 (5 bases). The germline V gene encodes CDR1 LNHDA and CDR2 SQIVND (reference sequence). Trimming pared 1 base from V and 5 bases from J, leaving 13 bases between. This CDR3 has 15 residues.

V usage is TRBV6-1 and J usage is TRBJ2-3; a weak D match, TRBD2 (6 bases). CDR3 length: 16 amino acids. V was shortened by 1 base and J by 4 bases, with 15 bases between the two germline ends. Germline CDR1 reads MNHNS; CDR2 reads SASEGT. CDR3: CASSEGQGGWADTQYF. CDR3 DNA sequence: TGTGCCAGCAGTGAAGGTCAGGGAGGTTGGGCAGATACGCAGTATTTT.

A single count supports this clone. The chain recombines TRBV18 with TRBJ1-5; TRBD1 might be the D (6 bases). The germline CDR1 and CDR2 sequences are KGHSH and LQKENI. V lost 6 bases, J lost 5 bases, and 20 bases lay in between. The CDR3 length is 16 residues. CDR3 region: CASSSGGGGGDQPQHF. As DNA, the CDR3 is TGTGCCAGCTCGTCCGGTGGGGGGGGCGGCGATCAGCCCCAGCATTTT.

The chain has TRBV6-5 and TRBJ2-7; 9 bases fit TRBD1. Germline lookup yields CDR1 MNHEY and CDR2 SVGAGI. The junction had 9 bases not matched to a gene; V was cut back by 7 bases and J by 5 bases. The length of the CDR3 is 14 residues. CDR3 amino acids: CASIQTGGMHEQYF. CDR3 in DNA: TGTGCCAGCATCCAGACAGGGGGTATGCACGAGCAGTACTTC.

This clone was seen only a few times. This CDR3 reads CASGLAGRYNEQFF. The CDR3 bases are TGTGCCAGTGGACTAGCGGGAAGATACAATGAGCAGTTCTTC. The chain has TRBV19 and TRBJ2-1; 12 bases line up with TRBD2. The V segment lost 8 bases and the J segment 4 bases; nucleotides outside the gene matches: 3. The CDR3 contains 14 residues. Germline CDR1 reads LNHDA; CDR2 reads SQIVND (reference sequence).

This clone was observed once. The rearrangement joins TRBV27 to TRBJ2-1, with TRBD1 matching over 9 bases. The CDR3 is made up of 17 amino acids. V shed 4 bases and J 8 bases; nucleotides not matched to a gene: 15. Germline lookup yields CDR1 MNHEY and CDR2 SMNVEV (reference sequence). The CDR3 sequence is CASSSHRFGTGRDEQFF. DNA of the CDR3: TGTGCCAGCAGTTCACACCGTTTCGGGACAGGGAGGGATGAGCAGTTCTTC.

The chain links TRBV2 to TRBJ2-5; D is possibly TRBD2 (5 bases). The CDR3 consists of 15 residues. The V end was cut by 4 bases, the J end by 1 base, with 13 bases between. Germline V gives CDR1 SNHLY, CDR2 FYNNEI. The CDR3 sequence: CASSGQQAVQETQYF. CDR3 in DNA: TGTGCCAGCAGTGGGCAGCAAGCGGTCCAAGAGACCCAGTACTTC. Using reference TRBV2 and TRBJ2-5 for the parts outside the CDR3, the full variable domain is EPEVTQTPSHQVTQMGQEVILRCVPISNHLYFYWYRQILGQKVEFLVSFYNNEISEKSEIFDDQFSVERPDGSNFTLKIRSTKLEDSAMYFCASSGQQAVQETQYFGPGTRLLVL.

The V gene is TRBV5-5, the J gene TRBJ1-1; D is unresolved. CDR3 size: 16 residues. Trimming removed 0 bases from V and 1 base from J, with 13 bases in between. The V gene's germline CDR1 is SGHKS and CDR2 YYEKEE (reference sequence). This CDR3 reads CASSLALSNRNTEAFF. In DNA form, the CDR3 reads TGTGCCAGCAGCTTGGCTCTAAGTAACAGGAACACTGAAGCTTTCTTT.

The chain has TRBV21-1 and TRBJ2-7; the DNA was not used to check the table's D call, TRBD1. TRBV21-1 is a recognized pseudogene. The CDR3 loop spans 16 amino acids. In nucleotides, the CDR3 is TGTGCCAGCAGCAAAAAGGTACAGGCCGCATCGGGCGAGCAGTACTTC. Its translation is CASSKKVQAASGEQYF.

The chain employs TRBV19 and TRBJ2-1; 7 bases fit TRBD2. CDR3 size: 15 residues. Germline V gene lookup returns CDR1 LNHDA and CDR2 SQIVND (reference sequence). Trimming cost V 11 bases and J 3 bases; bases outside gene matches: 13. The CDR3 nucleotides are TGTGCCTCCTCGGAGAGCGGGAAATACTACAATGAGCAGTTCTTC. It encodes CASSESGKYYNEQFF.